One sample yielded the 7 T cell receptor beta chains listed below, sequenced in a study of blood T cell repertoires in COVID-19. The table came from immunoSEQ multiplex PCR; TCRdb's copy has only in-frame clones and leaves some out. The profile shows 250,000 or so clones, approximately 81% of them singletons. Sequenced input: PBMCs or T cells enriched from blood (not recorded which). The receptors derive from a woman in her forties or fifties who had been exposed to COVID-19.

The chain carries TRBV30 and TRBJ1-3, with 10 bases lining up with TRBD1. The CDR3 contains 13 residues. The ends lost 7 bases at V and 5 bases at J; junction bases unmatched: 5. CDR1 and CDR2 from the germline V gene are GTSNPN and SVGIG (reference sequence). CDR3 bases: TGTGCCTTCTCGGACAGGGGGAGAAACACCATATATTTT. Protein sequence: CAFSDRGRNTIYF.

J is TRBJ1-2 and V is TRBV29-1; 8 nucleotides align to TRBD1. Germline V CDR1 and CDR2: SQVTM, ANQGSEA. J lost 2 bases, V lost 7 bases, and 9 bases had no gene match. This CDR3 has 14 amino acids. CDR3 nucleotides: TGCAGCGCATTTCGGACAGGGACCAACTATGGCTACACCTTC. Translation: CSAFRTGTNYGYTF.

CDR3: CASSHRRGGTQYF. CDR3 bases: TGTGCCAGCAGTCATAGACGGGGAGGGACCCAGTACTTC. The chain links TRBV3-1 (or the pseudogene TRBV3-2) to TRBJ2-5, with a possible D match to TRBD2 (6 bases). Trimming pared 6 bases from V and 7 bases from J, leaving 15 bases between. The CDR3 is 13 amino acids. The V gene's germline CDR1 is LGHDT and CDR2 YNNKEL (reference sequence).

The chain combines TRBV7-2 with TRBJ2-3, with D possibly being TRBD1 (5 bases). CDR3 length: 14 residues. CDR1 is SGHTA, CDR2 FQGNSA, per germline. V lost 3 bases and J 5 bases, leaving 12 bases between the germline ends. CDR3 protein: CASSLDIVEDTQYF. The CDR3 DNA reads as TGTGCCAGCAGCTTGGACATAGTAGAAGATACGCAGTATTTT.

The chain couples TRBV7-9 to TRBJ2-3; D remains ambiguous. The CDR3 loop spans 15 amino acids. Germline lookup yields CDR1 SEHNR and CDR2 FQNEAQ (reference sequence). Between the trimmed V and J ends, which lost 3 bases and 0 bases, there was a span of 10 bases. CDR3 in amino acids: CASSLFVSSTDTQYF. The DNA of the CDR3 is TGTGCCAGCAGCTTGTTTGTCAGTAGCACAGATACGCAGTATTTT. The variable domain in full, completed from reference TRBV7-9 and TRBJ2-3, reads DTGVSQNPRHKITKRGQNVTFRCDPISEHNRLYWYRQTLGQGPEFLTYFQNEAQLEKSRLLSDRFSAERPKGSFSTLEIQRTEQGDSAMYLCASSLFVSSTDTQYFGPGTRLTVL.

The chain carries TRBV5-4 and TRBJ2-6, with 10 bases lining up with TRBD1. The germline V gene has CDR1 SGHNT and CDR2 YYREEE (reference sequence). The CDR3 covers 18 residues. V shed 4 bases, J shed 0 bases, and the junction held 7 bases outside the gene matches. CDR3 sequence reads: CASSQSDRGFSGANVLTF. The CDR3, as DNA: TGTGCCAGCAGCCAATCGGACAGGGGGTTCTCTGGGGCCAACGTCCTGACTTTC. Full variable domain (rest looked up from reference TRBV5-4 and TRBJ2-6): ETGVTQSPTHLIKTRGQQVTLRCSSQSGHNTVSWYQQALGQGPQFIFQYYREEENGRGNFPPRFSGLQFPNYSSELNVNALELDDSALYLCASSQSDRGFSGANVLTFGAGSRLTVL.

The chain couples TRBV9 to TRBJ2-5; D is perhaps TRBD2 (6 bases). V was clipped by 4 bases and J by 5 bases, with 15 bases between them. The CDR3 runs to 14 residues. CDR1 is SGDLS, CDR2 YYNGEE, per germline. This CDR3 reads CASSRRAGRETQYF. CDR3 nucleotide sequence: TGTGCCAGCAGCCGTAGGGCGGGGCGGGAGACCCAGTACTTC.